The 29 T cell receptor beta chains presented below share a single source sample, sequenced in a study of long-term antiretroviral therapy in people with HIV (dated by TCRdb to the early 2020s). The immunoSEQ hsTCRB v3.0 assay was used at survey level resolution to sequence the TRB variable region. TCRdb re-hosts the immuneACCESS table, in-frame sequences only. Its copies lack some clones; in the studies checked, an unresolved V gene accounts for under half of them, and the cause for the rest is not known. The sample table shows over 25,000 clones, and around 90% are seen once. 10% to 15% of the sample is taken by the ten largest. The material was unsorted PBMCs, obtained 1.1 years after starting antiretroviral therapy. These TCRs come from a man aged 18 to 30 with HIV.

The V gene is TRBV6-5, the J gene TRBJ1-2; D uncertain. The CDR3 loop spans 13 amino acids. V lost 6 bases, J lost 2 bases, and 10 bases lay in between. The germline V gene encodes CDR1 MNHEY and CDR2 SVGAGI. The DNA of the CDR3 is TGTGCCAGCAGCCTTGAATTAAACTATGGCTACACCTTC. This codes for CASSLELNYGYTF.

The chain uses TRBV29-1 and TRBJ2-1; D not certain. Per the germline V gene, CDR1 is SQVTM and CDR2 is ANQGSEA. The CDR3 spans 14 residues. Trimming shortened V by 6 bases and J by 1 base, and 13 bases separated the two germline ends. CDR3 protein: CSVRVGQSYNEQFF. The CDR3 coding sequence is TGCAGCGTCCGCGTCGGGCAGTCCTACAATGAGCAGTTCTTC.

CDR3 coding DNA: TGTGCCAGCACGGAGAGCAATCAGCCCCAGCATTTT. This codes for CASTESNQPQHF. V usage is TRBV6-1 and J usage is TRBJ1-5; no clear D. V lost 7 bases to trimming and J lost 1 base, with 5 bases between them. This CDR3 is 12 amino acids long. Germline V CDR1 and CDR2: MNHNS, SASEGT.

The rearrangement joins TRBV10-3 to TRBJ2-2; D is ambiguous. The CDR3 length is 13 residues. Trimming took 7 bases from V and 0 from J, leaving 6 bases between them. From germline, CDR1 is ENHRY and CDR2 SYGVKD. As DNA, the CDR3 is TGTGCCATCAAGCAGCCGAACACCGGGGAGCTGTTTTTT. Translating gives CAIKQPNTGELFF.

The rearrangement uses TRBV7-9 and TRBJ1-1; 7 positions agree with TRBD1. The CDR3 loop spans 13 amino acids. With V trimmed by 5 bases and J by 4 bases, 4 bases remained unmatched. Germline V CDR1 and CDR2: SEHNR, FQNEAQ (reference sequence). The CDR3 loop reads CASSIGTVTEAFF. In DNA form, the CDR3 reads TGTGCCAGCAGCATAGGGACAGTCACTGAAGCTTTCTTT.

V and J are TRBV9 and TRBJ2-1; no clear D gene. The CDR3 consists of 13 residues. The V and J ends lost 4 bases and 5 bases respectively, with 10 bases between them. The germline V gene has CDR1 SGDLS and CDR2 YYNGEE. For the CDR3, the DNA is TGTGCCAGCAGCCCCTCCCCGGACAATGAGCAGTTCTTC. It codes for CASSPSPDNEQFF.

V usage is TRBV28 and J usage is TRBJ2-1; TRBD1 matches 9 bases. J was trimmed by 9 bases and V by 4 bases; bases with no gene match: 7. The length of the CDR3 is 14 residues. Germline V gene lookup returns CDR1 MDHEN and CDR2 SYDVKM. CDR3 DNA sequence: TGTGCCAGCAGTTCAGGACAGGGGAGGGCTGAGCAGTTCTTC. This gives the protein CASSSGQGRAEQFF.

In DNA, the CDR3 is TGCAGCTTCCGGGACCTCCTGAATGAGCAGTTCTTC. Encoded protein: CSFRDLLNEQFF. The gene calls are TRBV29-1 and TRBJ2-1; D tentatively reads TRBD1 or TRBD2 (5 bases each). The ends were cut back, 8 bases at V and 7 bases at J, with 15 bases in the middle. Germline values: CDR1 SQVTM, CDR2 ANQGSEA. The CDR3 totals 12 residues.

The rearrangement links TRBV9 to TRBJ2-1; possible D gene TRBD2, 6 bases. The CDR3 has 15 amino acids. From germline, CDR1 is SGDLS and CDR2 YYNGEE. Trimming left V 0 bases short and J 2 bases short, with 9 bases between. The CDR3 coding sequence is TGTGCCAGCAGCGTAGAGAGACTAGCCTACAATGAGCAGTTCTTC. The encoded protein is CASSVERLAYNEQFF.

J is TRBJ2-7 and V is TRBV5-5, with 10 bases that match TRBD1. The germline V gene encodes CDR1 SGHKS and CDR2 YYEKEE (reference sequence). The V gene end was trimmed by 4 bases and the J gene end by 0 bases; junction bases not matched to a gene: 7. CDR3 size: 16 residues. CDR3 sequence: CASSPGQGGISYEQYF. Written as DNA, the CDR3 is TGTGCCAGCAGCCCCGGACAGGGGGGCATCTCCTACGAGCAGTACTTC.

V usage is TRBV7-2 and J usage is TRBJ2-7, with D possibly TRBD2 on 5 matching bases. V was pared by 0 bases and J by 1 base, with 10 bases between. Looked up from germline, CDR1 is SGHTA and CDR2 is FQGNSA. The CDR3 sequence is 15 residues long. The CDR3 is CASSLAVVASYEQYF. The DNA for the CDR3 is TGTGCCAGCAGCTTAGCGGTGGTAGCGTCCTACGAGCAGTACTTC.

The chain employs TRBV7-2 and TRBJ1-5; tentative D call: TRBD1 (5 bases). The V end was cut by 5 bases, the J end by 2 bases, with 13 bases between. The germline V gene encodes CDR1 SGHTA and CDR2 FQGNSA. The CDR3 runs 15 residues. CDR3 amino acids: CASSLLAQGNQPQHF. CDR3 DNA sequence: TGTGCCAGCAGCCTCCTGGCACAGGGCAATCAGCCCCAGCATTTT.

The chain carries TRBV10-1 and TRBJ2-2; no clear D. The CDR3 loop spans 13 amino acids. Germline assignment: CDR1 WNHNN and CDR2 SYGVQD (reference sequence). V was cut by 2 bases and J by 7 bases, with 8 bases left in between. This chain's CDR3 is CASSEGFGGELFF. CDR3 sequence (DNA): TGCGCCAGCAGTGAGGGGTTCGGCGGGGAGCTGTTTTTT.

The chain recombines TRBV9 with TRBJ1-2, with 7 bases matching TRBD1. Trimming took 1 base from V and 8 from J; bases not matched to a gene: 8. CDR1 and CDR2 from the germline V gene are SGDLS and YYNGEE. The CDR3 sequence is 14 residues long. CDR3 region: CASSVQGGASGYTF. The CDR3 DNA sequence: TGTGCCAGCAGCGTACAAGGGGGCGCGAGCGGCTACACCTTC.

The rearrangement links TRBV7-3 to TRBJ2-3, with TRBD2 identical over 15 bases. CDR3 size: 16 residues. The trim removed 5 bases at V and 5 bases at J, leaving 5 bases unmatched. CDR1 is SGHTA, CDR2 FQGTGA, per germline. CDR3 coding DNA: TGTGCCAGCAGCGACGGGACTAGCGGGGGGCTAGATACGCAGTATTTT. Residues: CASSDGTSGGLDTQYF.

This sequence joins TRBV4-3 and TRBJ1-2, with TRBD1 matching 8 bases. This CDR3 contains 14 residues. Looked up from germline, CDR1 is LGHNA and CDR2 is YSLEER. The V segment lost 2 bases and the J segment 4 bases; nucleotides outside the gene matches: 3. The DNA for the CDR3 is TGCGCCAGCAGCCAAAGGACAGGGACCTATGGCTACACCTTC. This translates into CASSQRTGTYGYTF.

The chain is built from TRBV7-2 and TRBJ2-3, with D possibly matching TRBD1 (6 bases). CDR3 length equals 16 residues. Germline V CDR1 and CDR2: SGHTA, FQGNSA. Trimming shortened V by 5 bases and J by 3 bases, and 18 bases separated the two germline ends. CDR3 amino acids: CASSPRDIPWTDTQYF. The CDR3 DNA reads TGTGCCAGCAGCCCACGGGACATCCCGTGGACAGATACGCAGTATTTT.

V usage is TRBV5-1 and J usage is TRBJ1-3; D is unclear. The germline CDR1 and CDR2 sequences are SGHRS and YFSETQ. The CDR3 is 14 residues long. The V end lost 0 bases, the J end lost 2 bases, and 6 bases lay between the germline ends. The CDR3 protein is CASSLDTAGNTIYF. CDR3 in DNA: TGCGCCAGCAGCTTGGATACAGCTGGAAACACCATATATTTT.

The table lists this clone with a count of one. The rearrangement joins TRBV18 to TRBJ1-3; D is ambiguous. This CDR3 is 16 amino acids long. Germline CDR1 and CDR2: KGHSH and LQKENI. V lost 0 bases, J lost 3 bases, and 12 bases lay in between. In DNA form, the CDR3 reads TGTGCCAGCTCACCACCAGGGCAGGCCGGTGGAAACACCATATATTTT. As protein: CASSPPGQAGGNTIYF.

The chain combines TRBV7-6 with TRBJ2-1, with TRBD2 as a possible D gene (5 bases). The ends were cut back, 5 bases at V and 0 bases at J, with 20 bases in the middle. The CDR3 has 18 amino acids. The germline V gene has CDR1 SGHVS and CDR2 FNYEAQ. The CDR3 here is CASSPLPGLQSSYNEQFF. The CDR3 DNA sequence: TGTGCCAGCAGCCCCCTGCCCGGACTCCAGAGCTCCTACAATGAGCAGTTCTTC. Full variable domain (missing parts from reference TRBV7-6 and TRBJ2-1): GAGVSQSPRYKVTKRGQDVALRCDPISGHVSLYWYRQALGQGPEFLTYFNYEAQQDKSGLPNDRFSAERPEGSISTLTIQRTEQRDSAMYRCASSPLPGLQSSYNEQFFGPGTRLTVL.

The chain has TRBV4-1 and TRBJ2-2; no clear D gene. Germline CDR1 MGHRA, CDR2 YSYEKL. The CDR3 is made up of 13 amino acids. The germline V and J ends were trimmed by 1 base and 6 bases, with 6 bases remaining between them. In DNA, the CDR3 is TGCGCCAGCAGCCAAGGCATAGCCGGGGAGCTGTTTTTT. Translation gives CASSQGIAGELFF.

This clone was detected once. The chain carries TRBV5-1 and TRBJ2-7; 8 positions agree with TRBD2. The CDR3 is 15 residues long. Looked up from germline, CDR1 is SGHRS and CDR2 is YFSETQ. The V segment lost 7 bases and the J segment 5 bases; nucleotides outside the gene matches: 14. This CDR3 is CASSRAAGGPNEQYF. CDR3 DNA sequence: TGCGCCAGCTCGAGGGCCGCGGGGGGACCGAACGAGCAGTACTTC.

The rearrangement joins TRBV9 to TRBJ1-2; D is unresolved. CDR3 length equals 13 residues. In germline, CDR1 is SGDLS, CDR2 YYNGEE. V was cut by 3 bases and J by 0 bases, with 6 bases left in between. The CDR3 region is CASSDIPNYGYTF. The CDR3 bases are TGTGCCAGCAGCGACATCCCTAACTATGGCTACACCTTC. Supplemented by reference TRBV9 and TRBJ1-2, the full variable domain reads DSGVTQTPKHLITATGQRVTLRCSPRSGDLSVYWYQQSLDQGLQFLIQYYNGEERAKGNILERFSAQQFPDLHSELNLSSLELGDSALYFCASSDIPNYGYTFGSGTRLTVV.

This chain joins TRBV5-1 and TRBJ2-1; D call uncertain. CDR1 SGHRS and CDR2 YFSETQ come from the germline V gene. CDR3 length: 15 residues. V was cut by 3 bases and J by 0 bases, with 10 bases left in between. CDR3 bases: TGCGCCAGCAGCTCCGACGTAGTCTCCTACAATGAGCAGTTCTTC. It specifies CASSSDVVSYNEQFF.

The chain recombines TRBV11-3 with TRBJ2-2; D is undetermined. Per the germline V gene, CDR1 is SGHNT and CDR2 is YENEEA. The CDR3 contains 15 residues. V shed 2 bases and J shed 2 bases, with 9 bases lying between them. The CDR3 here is CASSLMSANTGELFF. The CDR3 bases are TGTGCCAGCAGCTTAATGTCAGCCAACACCGGGGAGCTGTTTTTT.

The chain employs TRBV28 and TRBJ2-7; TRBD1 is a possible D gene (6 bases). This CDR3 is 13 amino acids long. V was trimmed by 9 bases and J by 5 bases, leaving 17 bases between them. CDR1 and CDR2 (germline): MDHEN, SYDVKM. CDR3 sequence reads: CASETTGRHEQYF. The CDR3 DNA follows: TGTGCCAGTGAGACCACAGGGCGCCACGAGCAGTACTTC.

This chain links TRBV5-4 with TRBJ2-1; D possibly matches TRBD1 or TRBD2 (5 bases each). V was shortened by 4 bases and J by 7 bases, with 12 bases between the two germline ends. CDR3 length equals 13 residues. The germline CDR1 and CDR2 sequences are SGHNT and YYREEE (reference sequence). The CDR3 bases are TGTGCCAGCAGCCCGGATTGGGGGAATGAGCAGTTCTTC. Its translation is CASSPDWGNEQFF.

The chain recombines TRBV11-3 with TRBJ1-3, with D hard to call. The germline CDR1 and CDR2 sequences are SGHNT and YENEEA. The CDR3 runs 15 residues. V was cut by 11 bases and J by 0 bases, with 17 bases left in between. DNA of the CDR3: TGTGCCGGGGATGAGCGTATTTCCTCTGGAAACACCATATATTTT. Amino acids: CAGDERISSGNTIYF.

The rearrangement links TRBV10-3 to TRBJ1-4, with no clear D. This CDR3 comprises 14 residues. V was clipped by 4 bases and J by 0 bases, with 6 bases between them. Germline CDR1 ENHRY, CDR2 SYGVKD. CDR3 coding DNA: TGTGCCATCAGTGCCTTGGCAACTAATGAAAAACTGTTTTTT. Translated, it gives CAISALATNEKLFF.